This T cell receptor beta chain was captured by sequencing in a study of PD-L1 blockade in urothelial cancer. The overall study: Patients' atezolizumab regimen, 1,200 mg intravenously every 3 weeks, began around 2014. Specimens of blood held a median count of approximately 150,000 T cells.

Synthetic TCR analog templates were added to each PCR reaction. TCRdb's copy holds only in-frame clones and misses some; the assay was immunoSEQ multiplex PCR. The sample holds roughly 63,000 clones, roughly 79% seen once. J gave up 4 bases and V 1 base, and 7 bases lay outside the gene matches. Germline CDR1 is SGHTA and CDR2 is FQGNSA. The CDR3 runs to 16 residues. Time point defined: pretreatment peripheral blood. The input for sequencing was PBMCs, taken around atezolizumab (anti-PD-L1) treatment. The V call is TRBV7-2, the J call TRBJ2-5, with 9 bases that match TRBD2. This TCR was sampled from a man between 65 and 85 years old with urothelial cancer. CDR3 in DNA: TGTGCCAGCAGCTTAGTTGCAGCGGGAGGTGGAGAGACCCAGTACTTC. Translation gives CASSLVAAGGGETQYF.